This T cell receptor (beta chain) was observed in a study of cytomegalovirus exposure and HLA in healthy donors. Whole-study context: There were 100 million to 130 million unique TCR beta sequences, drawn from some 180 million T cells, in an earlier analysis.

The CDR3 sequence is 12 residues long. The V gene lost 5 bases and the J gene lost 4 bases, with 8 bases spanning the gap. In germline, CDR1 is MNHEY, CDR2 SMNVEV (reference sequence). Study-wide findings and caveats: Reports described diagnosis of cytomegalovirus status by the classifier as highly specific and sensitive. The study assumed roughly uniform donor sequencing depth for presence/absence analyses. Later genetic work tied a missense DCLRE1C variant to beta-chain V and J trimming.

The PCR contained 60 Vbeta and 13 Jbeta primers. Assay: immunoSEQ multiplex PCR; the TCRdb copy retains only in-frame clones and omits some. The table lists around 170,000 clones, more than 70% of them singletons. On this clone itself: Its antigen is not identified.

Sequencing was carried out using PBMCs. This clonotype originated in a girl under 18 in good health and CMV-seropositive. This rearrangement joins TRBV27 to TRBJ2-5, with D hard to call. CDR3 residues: CASSKTPETQYF. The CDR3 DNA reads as TGTGCCAGCAGTAAGACTCCAGAGACCCAGTACTTC.